This T cell receptor beta chain emerged from a study of metastatic and nonmetastatic thyroid tumors. For the study at large: The comparison covered peripheral blood and tumor or nodule tissue in malignant and benign thyroid patients. Notes on the study in general: Within blood and tumor, benign nodules reportedly had significantly lower TCR beta diversity than malignant thyroid tumors did.

MiXCR was used by TCRdb to re-call the PCR reads. The sample carries roughly 15,000 clones, about 22% recorded once. Notes on this clone: Its antigen is unidentified.

Treatment of any kind had been given to no patient before thyroid surgery. V shed 6 bases, J shed 2 bases, and the junction held 17 bases outside the gene matches. Germline CDR1 and CDR2: SGHAT and FQNNGV. This CDR3 is 19 amino acids long. The sequencing sample was made of adjacent normal tissue. The receptor's source is a female donor with papillary thyroid cancer or a benign thyroid nodule (not recorded which). Some clones in this sample may be carry-over from other donors' samples. The chain employs TRBV11-2 and TRBJ1-3, with 9 bases lining up with TRBD1. The CDR3: CASRANFAGQGITGNTIYF. CDR3 nucleotide sequence: TGTGCCAGCAGAGCCAATTTCGCGGGACAGGGAATAACTGGAAACACCATATATTTT.